This T cell receptor (beta chain) is from a study of cytomegalovirus exposure and HLA in healthy donors. The PCR had 60 Vbeta and 13 Jbeta primers. The authors' processing: Roughly 11 million shared chains were among approximately 80 million unique TCR beta chains counted in a later analysis. The table came from immunoSEQ multiplex PCR; TCRdb's copy has only in-frame clones and leaves some out. Clonal size and the V and J genes are those of that table, whereas D and trimming came from the DNA. This sample has 150,000 to 200,000 clones, with approximately 85% found just once. Healthy donors of bone marrow made up the group. Per germline, CDR1 KGHSH and CDR2 LQKENI. Trimming stripped 1 base from V and 3 bases from J, with 13 bases between. The CDR3 loop spans 17 amino acids.

The TCR was taken from a man between 18 and 29 years old in good health and CMV-seropositive. The rearrangement uses TRBV18 and TRBJ2-6, with D possibly being TRBD2 (5 bases). The specimen sequenced was PBMCs. The CDR3 sequence is CASSPLVSGFGANVLTF. CDR3 coding DNA: TGTGCCAGCTCACCACTAGTATCGGGGTTTGGGGCCAACGTCCTGACTTTC.